The 11 T cell receptor beta chains reported below all come from one sample, sequenced in a study of T cell repertoires in cytomegalovirus infection. These receptors' targets are unknown. One entry per CDR3 protein, called by TCRdb with MiXCR from the reads. The sample lists about 46,000 distinct CDR3 sequences, around 18% seen once, with approximately 53% in the top ten. Here the sequenced sample was CD8+ T cells from cultured PBMCs, taken from culture after CMV antigen stimulation. All receptors derive from a human donor in good health (CMV status not recorded). Some clones in this sample may be carry-over from other donors' samples.

V usage is TRBV12-5 and J usage is TRBJ2-5, with D perhaps matching TRBD1 or TRBD2 (5 bases each). Looked up from germline, CDR1 is LGHNT and CDR2 is FRNRAP. Trimming removed 3 bases from V and 4 bases from J, with 9 bases in between. The CDR3 length is 13 residues. In nucleotides, the CDR3 is TGTGCTAGTGGTTTCGCAGGGAGAGAGACCCAGTACTTC. Protein product: CASGFAGRETQYF.

The table lists this clonotype with many counts. The chain recombines TRBV19 with TRBJ1-2; no definite D call. This CDR3 spans 17 amino acids. The V end was cut by 0 bases, the J end by 3 bases, with 17 bases between. From germline, CDR1 is LNHDA and CDR2 SQIVND (reference sequence). The CDR3 loop is CASSIDPDIFYYYGYTF. CDR3 nucleotide sequence: TGTGCCAGTAGTATAGACCCTGACATCTTCTACTACTATGGCTACACCTTC.

This chain connects TRBV10-1 to TRBJ1-1; tentative D call: TRBD1 (5 bases). The CDR3 extends over 13 amino acids. Germline V CDR1 and CDR2: WNHNN, SYGVQD (reference sequence). Trimming stripped 5 bases from V and 6 bases from J, with 13 bases between. The CDR3: CASSRDVVSEAFF. The CDR3 nucleotides are TGCGCCAGCAGTCGGGACGTGGTTTCTGAAGCTTTCTTT.

A few counts support this clonotype. V and J are TRBV25-1 and TRBJ2-5, with 7 bases lining up with TRBD1. This CDR3 region has 13 residues. Losses at the gene ends were 3 bases for V and 3 bases for J; bases not matched to a gene: 1. Germline V lookup: CDR1 MGHDK, CDR2 SYGVNS. The chain's CDR3 is CASSDGQEETQYF. For the CDR3, the DNA is TGTGCCAGCAGTGATGGACAGGAAGAGACCCAGTACTTC.

This chain connects TRBV7-6 to TRBJ2-2; D might be TRBD2 (5 bases). Germline V gene lookup returns CDR1 SGHVS and CDR2 FNYEAQ. The CDR3 spans 14 residues. Trimming removed 5 bases at V and 6 bases at J, with 13 bases between. The CDR3: CASSSRGGAGELFF. The CDR3 coding sequence is TGTGCCAGCAGCAGCCGGGGTGGGGCCGGGGAGCTGTTTTTT. The full variable domain, rest sourced from reference TRBV7-6 and TRBJ2-2, is GAGVSQSPRYKVTKRGQDVALRCDPISGHVSLYWYRQALGQGPEFLTYFNYEAQQDKSGLPNDRFSAERPEGSISTLTIQRTEQRDSAMYRCASSSRGGAGELFFGEGSRLTVL.

This clonotype showed up many times. The rearrangement uses TRBV27 and TRBJ2-7; D is unresolved. Per the germline V gene, CDR1 is MNHEY and CDR2 is SMNVEV (reference sequence). CDR3 length: 14 amino acids. The germline V and J ends were trimmed by 5 bases and 3 bases, with 14 bases remaining between them. The CDR3 DNA is TGTGCCAGCAGTCCCCTTGACAACCGCTACGAGCAGTACTTC. As protein: CASSPLDNRYEQYF.

In this sample, this clonotype turned up a few times. The CDR3 reads CASSQDYSYGYTF. CDR3 nucleotide sequence: TGTGCCAGCAGCCAAGATTACAGCTATGGCTACACCTTC. The genes are TRBV14 and TRBJ1-2; no firm D call. CDR3 length: 13 amino acids. Trimming removed 0 bases at V and 4 bases at J, with 6 bases between. Germline-derived CDR1 and CDR2 are SGHDN and FVKESK.

The V and J genes are TRBV19 and TRBJ1-1, with D perhaps TRBD1 (5 bases). Trimming shortened V by 4 bases and J by 0 bases, and 21 bases separated the two germline ends. The CDR3 is 18 amino acids. CDR1 is LNHDA, CDR2 SQIVND, per germline (reference sequence). Written as DNA, the CDR3 is TGTGCCAGTAGTAAGGGACTGCGGCCCCCCGGAATGAACACTGAAGCTTTCTTT. Amino acid sequence: CASSKGLRPPGMNTEAFF.

Notes on this clonotype: A much larger clonotype is one base distant, so this may be a read error. The chain joins TRBV11-2 to TRBJ2-1; the match to TRBD2 covers 9 bases. Germline CDR1 and CDR2: SGHAT and FQNNGV. The CDR3 has 16 residues. V dropped 5 bases and J dropped 1; count of bases not matched to a gene: 6. CDR3 amino acids: CASSVAGLASYNEQFF. For the CDR3, the DNA is TGTGCCAGCAGCGTAGCGGGACTAGCTTCCTACAATGAGCAGTTCTTC. Supplemented by reference TRBV11-2 and TRBJ2-1, the full variable domain reads EAGVAQSPRYKIIEKRQSVAFWCNPISGHATLYWYQQILGQGPKLLIQFQNNGVVDDSQLPKDRFSAERLKGVDSTLKIQPAKLEDSAVYLCASSVAGLASYNEQFFGPGTRLTVL.

This clonotype has ten or more counts. V usage is TRBV28 and J usage is TRBJ1-2, with 12 bases fitting TRBD1. Germline V lookup: CDR1 MDHEN, CDR2 SYDVKM. The CDR3 runs to 16 residues. V shed 6 bases, J shed 7 bases, and the junction held 12 bases outside the gene matches. CDR3 loop: CASSLTGTGGIRGYTF. The DNA of the CDR3 is TGTGCCAGCAGCTTAACCGGGACAGGGGGCATTCGTGGCTACACCTTC.

This clonotype occurred many times. One junction end disagrees with the germline gene, perhaps due to a read error. V usage is TRBV7-7 and J usage is TRBJ2-1; D not certain. Germline CDR1 is SSHAT and CDR2 is FNYEAQ (reference sequence). The CDR3 consists of 15 residues. CDR3 loop: CASSRDLSSYNEQFF. Here the CDR3 DNA reads TGTGCTAGCAGCCGTGACCTGAGCTCCTACAATGAGCAGTTCTTC.